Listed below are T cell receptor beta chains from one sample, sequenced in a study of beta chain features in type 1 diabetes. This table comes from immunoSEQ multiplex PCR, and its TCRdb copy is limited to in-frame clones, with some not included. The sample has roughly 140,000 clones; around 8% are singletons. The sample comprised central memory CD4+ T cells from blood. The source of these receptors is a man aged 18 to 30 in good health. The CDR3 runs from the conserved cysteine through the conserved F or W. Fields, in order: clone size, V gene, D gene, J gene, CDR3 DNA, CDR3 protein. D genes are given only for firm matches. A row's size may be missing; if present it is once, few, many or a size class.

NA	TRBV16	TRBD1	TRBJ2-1	TGTGCCAGCAGCCAACACCAGAGCGGACAGGGGACCCACAATGAGCAGTTCTTC	CASSQHQSGQGTHNEQFF
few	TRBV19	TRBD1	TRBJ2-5	TGTGCCAGTAGGGGCAGGGGGCGACTGCACCAAGAGACCCAGTACTTC	CASRGRGRLHQETQYF
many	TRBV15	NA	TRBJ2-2	TGTGCCACCAGCAGAGATGAAACGGGAGATCACACCGGGGAGCTGTTTTTT	CATSRDETGDHTGELFF
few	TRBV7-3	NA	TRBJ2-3	TGTGCCAGCAGCTCTGGGGGGGCGACAGATACGCAGTATTTT	CASSSGGATDTQYF
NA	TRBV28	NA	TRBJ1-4	TGTGCCAGCAGTTTAGGGGGCGCCGAAAAACTGTTTTTT	CASSLGGAEKLFF
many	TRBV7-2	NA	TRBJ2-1	TGTGCCAGCAGCCCGCAGGGGTACAATGAGCAGTTCTTC	CASSPQGYNEQFF
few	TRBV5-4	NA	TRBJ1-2	TGTGCCAGCAGCTTTTCCCAGGGAACAAACTATGGCTACACCTTC	CASSFSQGTNYGYTF
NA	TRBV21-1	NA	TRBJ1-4	TGTGCCAGCAGCAGGGGCCTTCGGTGGGAAAAACTGTTTTTT	CASSRGLRWEKLFF
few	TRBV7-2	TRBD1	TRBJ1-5	TGTGCCAGCAGCTTAGCTCCAGGGGGCAGCAATCAGCCCCAGCATTTT	CASSLAPGGSNQPQHF
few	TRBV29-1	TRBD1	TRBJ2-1	TGCAGCGTGGGGGTGACAGGGGCCTACAATGAGCAGTTCTTC	CSVGVTGAYNEQFF
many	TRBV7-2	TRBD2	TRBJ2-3	TGTGCCAGCAGCTTAGTAGCGGGGGCCCGCACAGATACGCAGTATTTT	CASSLVAGARTDTQYF
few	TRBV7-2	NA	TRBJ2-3	TGTGCCAGCAGCTTACAAGGCAGGGGAATGGATACGCAGTATTTT	CASSLQGRGMDTQYF
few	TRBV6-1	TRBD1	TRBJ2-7	TGTGCCAGCAGTGGGGACAGGGCATCCTACGAGCAGTACTTC	CASSGDRASYEQYF
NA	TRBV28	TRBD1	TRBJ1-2	TGTGCCAGCACCCTACAGGGGTTGGACTATGGCTACACCTTC	CASTLQGLDYGYTF
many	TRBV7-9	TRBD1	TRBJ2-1	TGTGCCAGCAGCTCGCTGGACAGGTTAGTTCGTGAGCAGTTCTTC	CASSSLDRLVREQFF
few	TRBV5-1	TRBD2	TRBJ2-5	TGCGCCAGCAGCTTGGGAGCGGGAGCGATCCAAGAGACCCAGTACTTC	CASSLGAGAIQETQYF
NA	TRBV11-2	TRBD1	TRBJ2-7	TGTGCCAGCAGCTGGGACAGGGGAGGGGGCGAGCAGTACTTC	CASSWDRGGGEQYF
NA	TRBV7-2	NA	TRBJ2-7	TGTGCCAGCAGCTTAGTGCAGGGTCTGGCCTACGAGCAGTACTTC	CASSLVQGLAYEQYF
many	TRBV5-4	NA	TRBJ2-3	TGTGCCAGCAGCAAAGCAGGGACAGATACGCAGTATTTT	CASSKAGTDTQYF
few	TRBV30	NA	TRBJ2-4	TGTGCCTGGAGTGGACCCGGGAACCGAAACATTCAGTACTTC	CAWSGPGNRNIQYF
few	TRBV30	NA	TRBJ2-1	TGTGCCGGGGACTCAGGGGGTTTACGGGGGAATGAGCAGTTCTTC	CAGDSGGLRGNEQFF
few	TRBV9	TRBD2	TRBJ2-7	TGTGCCAGCAGCCCTGGGGGGGGTTCCTACGAGCAGTACTTC	CASSPGGGSYEQYF
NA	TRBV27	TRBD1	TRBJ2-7	TGTGCCAGCAGTCGTTACGGGGACAGGGCTTACGAGCAGTACTTC	CASSRYGDRAYEQYF
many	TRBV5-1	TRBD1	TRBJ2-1	TGCGCCAGCACCCGGGACAGCCCCTACAATGAGCAGTTCTTC	CASTRDSPYNEQFF
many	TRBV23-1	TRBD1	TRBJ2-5	TGCGCCAGCAGTCAAACTCCGACAGGGGCGGAAGAGACCCAGTACTTC	CASSQTPTGAEETQYF
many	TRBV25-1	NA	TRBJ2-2	TGTGCCAGCAGTGCACAGGACACCGGGGAGCTGTTTTTT	CASSAQDTGELFF
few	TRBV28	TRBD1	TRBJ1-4	TGTGCCAGCACCGGTCCCGGGACAGGGCGGAAACTGTTTTTT	CASTGPGTGRKLFF
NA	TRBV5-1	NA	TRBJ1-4	TGCGCCAGCAATCGTGGGTCTGCGGGCATGAGGGAAAAACTGTTTTTT	CASNRGSAGMREKLFF
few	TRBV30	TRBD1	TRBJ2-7	TGTGCCTGGACGTCGGGGACAGAAGTCTCCTACGAGCAGTACTTC	CAWTSGTEVSYEQYF
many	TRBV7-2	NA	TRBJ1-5	TGTGCCAGCAGCTTACAGATGAGCAATCAGCCCCAGCATTTT	CASSLQMSNQPQHF
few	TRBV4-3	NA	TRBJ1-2	TGCGCCAGCAGCCAAAATCGGGGACTACATGGCTACACCTTC	CASSQNRGLHGYTF
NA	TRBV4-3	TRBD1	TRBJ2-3	TGCGCCAGCAGCCCCCGGGGCAGGGGGAGCGCAGATACGCAGTATTTT	CASSPRGRGSADTQYF
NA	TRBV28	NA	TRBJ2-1	TGTGCCAGCAGGCGGAGTCTGAACAATGAGCAGTTCTTC	CASRRSLNNEQFF
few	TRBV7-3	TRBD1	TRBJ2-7	TGTGCCAGCAGCCCGGGACAGGGGCGCTCCTACGAGCAGTACTTC	CASSPGQGRSYEQYF
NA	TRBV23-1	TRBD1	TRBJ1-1	TGCGCCAGCAGCCATCCTCAATGTCCCAGGGGGCACCGCGTGGCTTTCTTT	CASSHPQCPRGHRVAFF
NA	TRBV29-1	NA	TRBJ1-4	TGCAGCGTTCTCTTCGACTCAAGAGGCCCTGCAACTAATGAAAAACTGTTTTTT	CSVLFDSRGPATNEKLFF
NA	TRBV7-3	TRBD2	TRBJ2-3	TGTGCCAGCAGCTTAAATCCTGGGACTACCCTTAGCACAGATACGCAGTATTTT	CASSLNPGTTLSTDTQYF
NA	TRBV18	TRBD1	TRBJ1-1	TGTGCCAGCTCATCGGACAGGGTCTTGACTGAAGCTTTCTTT	CASSSDRVLTEAFF
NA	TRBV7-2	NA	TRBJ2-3	TGTGCCAGCAGACGTCAGACAGATACGCAGTATTTT	CASRRQTDTQYF
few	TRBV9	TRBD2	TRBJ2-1	TGTGCCAGCAGCGTAGAACTAGCGGGAGTGGGGGAGCAGTTCTTC	CASSVELAGVGEQFF
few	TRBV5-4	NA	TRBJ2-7	TGTGCCAGCAGCTTGGGAGGACAGTCGAGCCACGAGCAGTACTTC	CASSLGGQSSHEQYF
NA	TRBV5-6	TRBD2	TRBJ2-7	TGTGCCAGCAGCGGACTAGCGGGACCCGCCGAGCAGTACTTC	CASSGLAGPAEQYF
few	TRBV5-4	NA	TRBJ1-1	TGTGCCAGCAGCCAACAGGTGGGAACTGAAGCTTTCTTT	CASSQQVGTEAFF
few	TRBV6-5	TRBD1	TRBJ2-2	TGTGCCAGCAGTCGGACAGGGACCGGGGAGCTGTTTTTT	CASSRTGTGELFF
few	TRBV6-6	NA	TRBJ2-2	TGTGCCAGCAGCAGCAGGGTCTCCACCGGGGAGCTGTTTTTT	CASSSRVSTGELFF
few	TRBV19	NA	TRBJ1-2	TGTGCCAGTAGCCGGGACATGGCGGACTATGGCTACACCTTC	CASSRDMADYGYTF
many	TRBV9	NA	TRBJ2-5	TGTGCCAGCAGCGTAGCTAGAGAGACCCAGTACTTC	CASSVARETQYF
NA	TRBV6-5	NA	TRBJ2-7	TGTGCCAGCAGTGCCACAGGAGACTCCTACGAGCAGTACTTC	CASSATGDSYEQYF
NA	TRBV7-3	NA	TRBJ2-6	TGTGCCAGCAGCTTTACGGGTACCAACGTCCTGACTTTC	CASSFTGTNVLTF
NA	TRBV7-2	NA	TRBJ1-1	TGTGCCAGCAGCCCGGTGGCGGGGAACACTGAAGCTTTCTTT	CASSPVAGNTEAFF
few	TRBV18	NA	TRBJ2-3	TGTGCCAGCTCACCACGTAGTCTAGTCACAGATACGCAGTATTTT	CASSPRSLVTDTQYF
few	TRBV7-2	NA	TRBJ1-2	TGTGCCAGCAGCTTTGGCAATAACTATGGCTACACCTTC	CASSFGNNYGYTF
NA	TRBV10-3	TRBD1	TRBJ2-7	TGTGCCACCAGGACAGGTAACGGCTACGAGCAGTACTTC	CATRTGNGYEQYF
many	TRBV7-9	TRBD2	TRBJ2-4	TGTGCCAGCAGCAAATTAGCGGGAGGGCCGGAAAACATTCAGTACTTC	CASSKLAGGPENIQYF
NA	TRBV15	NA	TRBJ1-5	TGTGCCACCAGCCGCCGCGGCAATCAGCCCCAGCATTTT	CATSRRGNQPQHF
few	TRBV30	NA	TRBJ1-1	TGTGCCTGGAGTCTAAGGGGCGTTGAAGCTTTCTTT	CAWSLRGVEAFF
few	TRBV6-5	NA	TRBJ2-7	TGTGCCAGCAGTGATACAGGGTACGAGCAGTACTTC	CASSDTGYEQYF
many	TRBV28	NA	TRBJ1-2	TGTGCCAGCAGTCCACACAGTGGGCACTATGGCTACACCTTC	CASSPHSGHYGYTF
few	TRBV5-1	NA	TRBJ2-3	TGCGCCAGCAGGACGCCCCGGGGGACAGATACGCAGTATTTT	CASRTPRGTDTQYF